This passage covers 9 T cell receptor beta chains from one sample sequenced in a study of blood T cell repertoires in COVID-19. Generated by immunoSEQ multiplex PCR, the TCRdb table keeps only in-frame clones and is missing some. Here the sample spans fewer than 200,000 clones, roughly 78% being singletons. What was sequenced was peripheral blood. The origin of the receptors is an older woman with COVID-19, enrolled during active disease.

The V and J genes are TRBV5-1 and TRBJ1-2; 9 bases align to TRBD1. V shed 4 bases and J 2 bases; nucleotides not matched to a gene: 6. Germline-derived CDR1 and CDR2 are SGHRS and YFSETQ. The CDR3 covers 15 residues. The CDR3 loop reads CASSTSGQGNYGYTF. The CDR3, as DNA: TGCGCCAGCAGCACCTCGGGACAGGGAAACTATGGCTACACCTTC.

This clone showed up many times. The rearrangement links TRBV2 to TRBJ2-2; TRBD2 matches at 8 bases. This CDR3 is built from 11 residues. The germline V gene encodes CDR1 SNHLY and CDR2 FYNNEI. Trimming removed 6 bases from V and 15 bases from J; junction bases left unmatched: 6. Here the CDR3 reads CASRGLERMFF. CDR3 DNA sequence: TGTGCCAGCAGGGGACTAGAGCGGATGTTTTTT.

Details on this clone: A read error may account for a junction end that differs from germline. This chain connects TRBV27 to TRBJ1-2, with 7 bases lining up with TRBD1. This CDR3 has 14 residues. Germline CDR1 and CDR2: MNHEY and SMNVEV (reference sequence). The DNA of the CDR3 is TGTGCCAGCGGTTTCCACAGGGGATCGTATGGCTACACCTTC. Residues: CASGFHRGSYGYTF.

This chain uses TRBV7-2 with TRBJ2-1, with D possibly matching TRBD2 (6 bases). The V gene lost 6 bases and the J gene lost 6 bases, with 12 bases spanning the gap. CDR3 size: 13 residues. Germline CDR1 SGHTA, CDR2 FQGNSA. CDR3 residues: CASSRLGVNEQFF. CDR3 DNA sequence: TGTGCCAGCAGTCGACTAGGGGTCAATGAGCAGTTCTTC.

This sequence joins TRBV6-1 and TRBJ2-7; 9 nucleotides agree with TRBD1. Trimming removed 2 bases from V and 2 bases from J; junction bases left unmatched: 4. This CDR3 is 15 amino acids long. Germline V gene lookup returns CDR1 MNHNS and CDR2 SASEGT. This CDR3 is CASSEPGQGTYEQYV. The CDR3 DNA follows: TGTGCCAGCAGTGAACCGGGACAGGGTACCTACGAGCAGTACGTC.

This sequence joins TRBV28 and TRBJ1-5, with 7 bases identical to TRBD1. The CDR3 loop spans 15 amino acids. With 5 bases clipped from V and 4 bases from J, the junction kept 8 bases outside the gene matches. Germline V gene data show CDR1 as MDHEN and CDR2 as SYDVKM. The CDR3 DNA reads TGTGCCAGCAGTCCCTACAGGGGCCTGAATCAGCCCCAGCATTTT. Protein sequence: CASSPYRGLNQPQHF.

V and J are TRBV5-4 and TRBJ2-1, with 12 positions matching TRBD2. CDR1 is SGHNT, CDR2 YYREEE, per germline (reference sequence). The CDR3 has 20 amino acids. J gave up 0 bases and V 2 bases, and 12 bases lay outside the gene matches. CDR3 DNA sequence: TGTGCCAGCAGCTTTAGTTGGACTAGCGGGGCCCGAAGCTCCTACAATGAGCAGTTCTTC. It translates to CASSFSWTSGARSSYNEQFF.

The chain has TRBV27 and TRBJ2-5, with 9 nucleotides matching TRBD2. V lost 6 bases, J lost 1 base, and 9 bases stayed unmatched. CDR3 length: 16 amino acids. Germline CDR1 and CDR2: MNHEY and SMNVEV (reference sequence). The CDR3: CASSRSRLAAQETQYF. CDR3 sequence (DNA): TGTGCCAGCAGCCGTAGCCGACTAGCGGCCCAAGAGACCCAGTACTTC.

This clone was seen a single time. The genes are TRBV2 and TRBJ2-6; 9 nucleotides agree with TRBD1. CDR1 and CDR2 (germline): SNHLY, FYNNEI. CDR3 length: 16 amino acids. V shed 9 bases, J shed 0 bases, and the junction held 6 bases outside the gene matches. The CDR3 DNA reads as TGTGCCAGAGGGGGGACAGGGCACTCTGGGGCCAACGTCCTGACTTTC. It yields the protein CARGGTGHSGANVLTF. Supplemented by reference TRBV2 and TRBJ2-6, the full variable domain reads EPEVTQTPSHQVTQMGQEVILRCVPISNHLYFYWYRQILGQKVEFLVSFYNNEISEKSEIFDDQFSVERPDGSNFTLKIRSTKLEDSAMYFCARGGTGHSGANVLTFGAGSRLTVL.